This TCR beta chain was captured in a study of molecular identifiers for immune sequencing clone quantification. For bulk TCR libraries, previously described methods and listed TCR primers were used. One entry per CDR3 protein, called by TCRdb with MiXCR from the PCR reads. The repertoire holds around 320,000 distinct CDR3 sequences, with 24% as singletons. The CDR3 spans 16 residues. V gave up 5 bases and J gave up 4 bases; unmatched junction bases: 7. Germline CDR1 and CDR2: SEHNR and FQNEAQ (reference sequence). The receptor comes from a human donor in good health. Some libraries in this study had Jurkat cell RNA spiked in. Sequences were obtained from naive CD8+ T cells from blood, with Jurkat cell RNA spiked in. Subset reported: FACS-sorted CD8+CD4-CCR7+CD45RA+ naive T cells. The chain employs TRBV7-9 and TRBJ2-3; 12 nucleotides agree with TRBD2. The CDR3 here is CASSTTSGGFSDTQYF. The CDR3 DNA reads as TGTGCCAGCAGCACCACTAGCGGGGGGTTCTCAGATACGCAGTATTTT.